This record looks at one T cell receptor beta chain sequence and its context. Its target is not known. The data were obtained in a study of cytotoxic CD8 clonotypes in ibrutinib-treated CLL. The wider study: Responses: approximately 25 partial, 2 complete; after median around 70 months, about 15 stayed remitted, around 12 progressed. Samples averaged approximately 260,000 productive templates and some 96,000 productive rearrangements.

The study, taken as a whole, reports: Clonality was elevated at ibrutinib response and had returned toward baseline at progression.

Deep sequencing aimed at 1 in 200,000 to 1 in 1 million T cells' resolution. TCRdb's copy holds only in-frame clones and misses some; the assay was immunoSEQ multiplex PCR. The sample has some 140,000 clones, more than 85% seen once; the top ten hold 10% to 14%. The CDR3 spans 15 residues. V lost 3 bases, J lost 7 bases, and 4 bases stayed unmatched. Looked up from germline, CDR1 is SGDLS and CDR2 is YYNGEE. J is TRBJ2-1 and V is TRBV9; 13 nucleotides match TRBD2. The origin of this receptor is a human donor with chronic lymphocytic leukemia. This specimen consisted of PBMCs, obtained after 12 months of ibrutinib treatment. Here the CDR3 DNA reads TGTGCCAGCAGCGCCCAGACTAGCGGGAGGAATGAGCAGTTCTTC. As protein: CASSAQTSGRNEQFF. The full variable domain, in which reference TRBV9 and TRBJ2-1 provide the parts outside the CDR3, is DSGVTQTPKHLITATGQRVTLRCSPRSGDLSVYWYQQSLDQGLQFLIQYYNGEERAKGNILERFSAQQFPDLHSELNLSSLELGDSALYFCASSAQTSGRNEQFFGPGTRLTVL.